A single sample is the source of the 18 T cell receptor beta chains below, sequenced in a study of cytomegalovirus exposure and HLA in healthy donors. 13 Jbeta primers and 60 Vbeta primers were used for the PCR. Sequenced by immunoSEQ multiplex PCR; TCRdb stores in-frame clones only, minus some. The repertoire has about 130,000 clones, 80% of them found once; the top ten carry 1%. Material: PBMCs. These receptor sequences come from a man aged 35-49 years in good health and CMV-seronegative.

The chain links TRBV19 to TRBJ2-5, with TRBD1 as a possible D gene (7 bases). CDR3 length: 15 residues. The V gene lost 4 bases and the J gene lost 1 base, with 13 bases spanning the gap. Germline CDR1 and CDR2: LNHDA and SQIVND (reference sequence). The CDR3 protein is CASSTPGGLQETQYF. The DNA of the CDR3 is TGTGCCAGTAGTACCCCAGGGGGGCTCCAAGAGACCCAGTACTTC. Combining the CDR3 with reference TRBV19 and TRBJ2-5 gives the whole variable domain DGGITQSPKYLFRKEGQNVTLSCEQNLNHDAMYWYRQDPGQGLRLIYYSQIVNDFQKGDIAEGYSVSREKKESFPLTVTSAQKNPTAFYLCASSTPGGLQETQYFGPGTRLLVL.

This clone was detected only once. The chain joins TRBV6-5 to TRBJ2-7; D unresolved. Trimming left V 7 bases short and J 12 bases short, with 16 bases between. The germline CDR1 and CDR2 sequences are MNHEY and SVGAGI. The CDR3 loop spans 11 amino acids. CDR3 nucleotide sequence: TGTGCCAGCACCCACGGGTACCAATGGTACTTC. Residues: CASTHGYQWYF.

Only a few counts were recorded for this clone. Other DNA variants within this sample encode the same CDR3. CDR3 bases: TGTGCCAGCAGTTACTCGACAGGGGGAAGCTATGGCTACACCTTC. Its translation is CASSYSTGGSYGYTF. V is TRBV6-5 and J is TRBJ1-2; TRBD1 matches at 9 bases. Germline V lookup: CDR1 MNHEY, CDR2 SVGAGI. This CDR3 contains 15 residues. V lost 0 bases to trimming and J lost 4 bases; unmatched junction nucleotides: 3.

The rearrangement links TRBV6-6 to TRBJ2-7, with a possible D match to TRBD2 (6 bases). Germline-derived CDR1 and CDR2 are MNHNY and SVGAGI (reference sequence). The CDR3 sequence is 16 residues long. Trimming stripped 2 bases from V and 0 bases from J, with 14 bases between. The CDR3 region is CASSYGGTKSSYEQYF. Here the CDR3 DNA reads TGTGCCAGCAGTTACGGCGGGACGAAGAGCTCCTACGAGCAGTACTTC.

This clone was found once. The V and J genes are TRBV6-5 and TRBJ2-7, with a possible D match to TRBD2 (7 bases). There are 14 residues in the CDR3. V lost 5 bases and J lost 6, with 17 bases in between. Germline V gene lookup returns CDR1 MNHEY and CDR2 SVGAGI. The CDR3 loop is CASSTRGRGGEQYF. The CDR3 bases are TGTGCCAGCAGTACCCGGGGGCGCGGGGGCGAGCAGTACTTC.

V and J are TRBV5-4 and TRBJ2-1, with a possible D match to TRBD1 (6 bases). CDR1 SGHNT and CDR2 YYREEE come from the germline V gene (reference sequence). The length of the CDR3 is 15 residues. V was shortened by 3 bases and J by 0 bases, with 10 bases between the two germline ends. CDR3 coding DNA: TGTGCCAGCAGCTCGGACAGTTTCTCCTACAATGAGCAGTTCTTC. This translates into CASSSDSFSYNEQFF.

This clone was seen a handful of times. V gene TRBV5-6 combines with J gene TRBJ1-2; no firm D call. The CDR3 is 15 amino acids. V lost 0 bases and J 8 bases, leaving 17 bases between the germline ends. Germline V gene data show CDR1 as SGHDT and CDR2 as YYEEEE. The CDR3 bases are TGTGCCAGCAGCTTGGCCTCAGGTGGCGTTGGAGGCTACACCTTC. It is translated as CASSLASGGVGGYTF.

This clone appeared a single time. The rearrangement uses TRBV7-2 and TRBJ1-4; D unclear. V lost 7 bases and J lost 5, with 17 bases in between. Germline V CDR1 and CDR2: SGHTA, FQGNSA. CDR3 length: 15 residues. The CDR3 sequence: CASTPVAGGNEKLFF. The CDR3 bases are TGTGCCAGCACCCCCGTGGCGGGTGGGAATGAAAAACTGTTTTTT.

The chain combines TRBV2 with TRBJ1-2; no clear D gene. CDR1 and CDR2 (germline): SNHLY, FYNNEI. Between the trimmed V and J ends, which lost 7 bases and 1 base, there was a span of 7 bases. The CDR3 is made up of 12 amino acids. Here the CDR3 reads CASTAGNYGYTF. CDR3 in DNA: TGTGCCAGCACTGCGGGTAACTATGGCTACACCTTC.

The V call is TRBV7-9, the J call TRBJ1-4; no clear D gene. In germline, CDR1 is SEHNR, CDR2 FQNEAQ (reference sequence). There are 15 residues in the CDR3. Trimming cost V 5 bases and J 1 base, with 11 bases left between them. As DNA, the CDR3 is TGTGCCAGCAGCCCCGGGATGCAAACTAATGAAAAACTGTTTTTT. Translating it yields CASSPGMQTNEKLFF.

The chain links TRBV5-1 to TRBJ2-1, with 7 bases identical to TRBD1. This CDR3 comprises 13 residues. The germline V gene encodes CDR1 SGHRS and CDR2 YFSETQ. J lost 9 bases, V lost 6 bases, and 9 bases had no gene match. CDR3 loop: CASINLGGVEQFF. The CDR3, as DNA: TGCGCCAGCATTAATCTAGGGGGCGTTGAGCAGTTCTTC.

This chain connects TRBV2 to TRBJ2-7; TRBD2 is a possible D gene (5 bases). The V end was cut by 2 bases, the J end by 0 bases, with 11 bases between. CDR3 size: 15 residues. Germline values: CDR1 SNHLY, CDR2 FYNNEI. The CDR3 nucleotides read TGTGCCAGCAGTGAACGGGGTGGGATCTCCTACGAGCAGTACTTC. As protein: CASSERGGISYEQYF. The full variable domain, in which reference TRBV2 and TRBJ2-7 provide the parts outside the CDR3, is EPEVTQTPSHQVTQMGQEVILRCVPISNHLYFYWYRQILGQKVEFLVSFYNNEISEKSEIFDDQFSVERPDGSNFTLKIRSTKLEDSAMYFCASSERGGISYEQYFGPGTRLTVT.

This chain connects TRBV28 to TRBJ2-7, with 9 bases aligning to TRBD1. The CDR3 sequence is 15 residues long. V lost 7 bases to trimming and J lost 3 bases; unmatched junction nucleotides: 10. The germline gives CDR1 MDHEN, CDR2 SYDVKM. The CDR3 is CASTLTGGGRYEQYF. In DNA, the CDR3 is TGTGCCAGCACCCTGACAGGGGGGGGACGCTACGAGCAGTACTTC.

This chain connects TRBV19 to TRBJ1-1; a weak D match, TRBD1 (5 bases). There are 15 residues in the CDR3. V gave up 0 bases and J gave up 6 bases, with 14 bases separating them. In germline, CDR1 is LNHDA, CDR2 SQIVND (reference sequence). The CDR3 loop reads CASSIDSGPGAEAFF. The DNA for the CDR3 is TGTGCCAGTAGTATAGATTCAGGGCCGGGCGCTGAAGCTTTCTTT.

This clone was counted only a few times. The rearrangement joins TRBV6-5 to TRBJ2-2, with D tentatively TRBD2 (7 bases). The CDR3 has 15 residues. Trimming shortened V by 1 base and J by 6 bases, and 12 bases separated the two germline ends. The germline CDR1 and CDR2 sequences are MNHEY and SVGAGI. CDR3 loop: CASSYFRGAAGELFF. Written as DNA, the CDR3 is TGTGCCAGCAGTTACTTCCGGGGGGCCGCCGGGGAGCTGTTTTTT.

The rearrangement uses TRBV4-2 and TRBJ2-3; 14 bases fit TRBD2. The CDR3 runs to 19 residues. Trimming cost V 0 bases and J 3 bases; bases outside gene matches: 8. CDR1 LGHNA and CDR2 YNFKEQ come from the germline V gene. CDR3 nucleotides: TGTGCCAGCAGCCAAGATTTGACTAGCGGGGGGGGTTTTACAGATACGCAGTATTTT. This translates into CASSQDLTSGGGFTDTQYF.

The genes are TRBV5-8 and TRBJ2-2, with 8 bases aligning to TRBD1. The CDR3 has 14 amino acids. Germline CDR1 reads SGHTS; CDR2 reads YDEGEE. The V and J ends lost 0 bases and 6 bases, in that order; junction bases with no gene match: 1. CDR3 sequence: CASSLDRGAGELFF. The CDR3 nucleotides are TGTGCCAGCAGCTTGGACAGGGGGGCCGGGGAGCTGTTTTTT.

The chain is built from TRBV5-6 and TRBJ2-7; 8 bases agree with TRBD1. J gave up 5 bases and V 0 bases, and 4 bases lay outside the gene matches. Germline assignment: CDR1 SGHDT and CDR2 YYEEEE. The CDR3 consists of 14 residues. CDR3 sequence: CASSLEQGVDEQYF. CDR3 DNA sequence: TGTGCCAGCAGCTTGGAACAGGGGGTCGACGAGCAGTACTTC. The full variable domain, its missing parts supplied by reference TRBV5-6 and TRBJ2-7, is DAGVTQSPTHLIKTRGQQVTLRCSPKSGHDTVSWYQQALGQGPQFIFQYYEEEERQRGNFPDRFSGHQFPNYSSELNVNALLLGDSALYLCASSLEQGVDEQYFGPGTRLTVT.